Each of the 3 T cell receptor beta chains below was sequenced from the same sample in a study of blood T cell repertoires in COVID-19. Sequenced by immunoSEQ multiplex PCR; TCRdb stores in-frame clones only, minus some. The table records fewer than 350,000 clones, about 87% of them present only once. Material for sequencing was PBMCs or T cells enriched from blood (not recorded which). All receptors derive from a woman aged 25 to 39 with acute COVID-19.

This chain joins TRBV27 and TRBJ1-2; D perhaps matches TRBD1 (6 bases). V was cut by 5 bases and J by 7 bases, with 23 bases left in between. Germline CDR1 reads MNHEY; CDR2 reads SMNVEV (reference sequence). The CDR3 contains 16 residues. The CDR3 sequence: CASSLSSGEEDVGYTF. CDR3 DNA: TGTGCCAGCAGTCTCAGTTCAGGGGAAGAGGACGTTGGCTACACCTTC.

The V gene is TRBV19, the J gene TRBJ1-5, with a weak D call TRBD1 (5 bases). V lost 2 bases to trimming and J lost 1 base, with 24 bases between them. Germline V gene sequence: CDR1 LNHDA, CDR2 SQIVND (reference sequence). The CDR3 has 20 residues. CDR3 nucleotide sequence: TGTGCCAGTAGTATATCCCTCCTTCAGGGTCCCGGCGCGAGCAATCAGCCCCAGCATTTT. Protein product: CASSISLLQGPGASNQPQHF.

J is TRBJ2-2 and V is TRBV30; 10 bases are shared with TRBD1. The CDR3 sequence is 14 residues long. The J segment lost 3 bases and the V segment lost 8 bases, leaving 6 bases of the junction unmatched. Germline CDR1 and CDR2: GTSNPN and SVGIG (reference sequence). Here the CDR3 DNA reads TGTGCCGCCTGGGACAGGGGTTACACCGGGGAGCTGTTTTTT. Protein product: CAAWDRGYTGELFF.